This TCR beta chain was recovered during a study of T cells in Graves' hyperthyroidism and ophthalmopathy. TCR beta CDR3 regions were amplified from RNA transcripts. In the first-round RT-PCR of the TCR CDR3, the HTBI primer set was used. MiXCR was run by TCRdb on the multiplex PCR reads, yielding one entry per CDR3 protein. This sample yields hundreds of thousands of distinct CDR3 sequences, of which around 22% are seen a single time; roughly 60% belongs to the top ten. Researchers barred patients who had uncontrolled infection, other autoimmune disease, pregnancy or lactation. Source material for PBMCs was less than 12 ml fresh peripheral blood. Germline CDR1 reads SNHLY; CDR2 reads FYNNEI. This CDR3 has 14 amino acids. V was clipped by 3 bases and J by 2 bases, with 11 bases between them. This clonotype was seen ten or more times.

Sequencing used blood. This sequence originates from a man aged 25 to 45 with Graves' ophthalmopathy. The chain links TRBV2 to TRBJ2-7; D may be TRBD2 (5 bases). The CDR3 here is CASSEGVSAYEQYF. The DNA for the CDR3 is TGTGCCAGCAGTGAGGGAGTCTCAGCCTACGAGCAGTACTTC.